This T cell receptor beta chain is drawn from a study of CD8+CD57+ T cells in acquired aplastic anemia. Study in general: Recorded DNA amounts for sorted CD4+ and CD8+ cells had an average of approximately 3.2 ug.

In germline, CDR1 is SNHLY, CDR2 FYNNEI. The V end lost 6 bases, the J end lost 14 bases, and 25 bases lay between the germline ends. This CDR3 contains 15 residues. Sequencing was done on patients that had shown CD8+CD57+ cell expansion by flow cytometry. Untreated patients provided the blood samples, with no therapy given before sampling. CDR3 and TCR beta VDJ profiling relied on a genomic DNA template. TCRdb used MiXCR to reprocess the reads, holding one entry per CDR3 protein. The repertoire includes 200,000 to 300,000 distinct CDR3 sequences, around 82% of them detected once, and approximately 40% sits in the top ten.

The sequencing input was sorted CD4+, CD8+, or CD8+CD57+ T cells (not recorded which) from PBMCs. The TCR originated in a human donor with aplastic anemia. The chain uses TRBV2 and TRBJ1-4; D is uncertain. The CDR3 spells CASSLSGTNTEYLFF. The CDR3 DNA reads TGTGCCAGCAGCTTAAGCGGCACAAATACGGAATATCTGTTTTTT.